These 26 T cell receptor beta chains were all obtained from the same sample, sequenced in a study of regulatory T cells in long-lasting Graves disease. The time point: newly diagnosed GD, antithyroid drugs for less than 3 months. Extracted RNA from PBMCs served as the source of the TCR library. Arm-PCR of CDR3 regions and iRepertoire HTBI primers were used to build TCR beta libraries. TCRdb itself ran the multiplex PCR reads through MiXCR, one entry per CDR3 protein. In the table there are 250,000 or so distinct CDR3 sequences, 20% of which are singletons. Sequences were derived from peripheral blood mononuclear cells (PBMCs), sampled at new diagnosis, from a patient treated with antithyroid drugs. These receptor sequences come from a female donor with Graves disease.

Many counts were recorded for this clonotype. This chain joins TRBV20-1 and TRBJ1-3; unclear D gene. The length of the CDR3 is 17 residues. V dropped 6 bases and J dropped 0 bases, with 21 bases sitting between them. Germline CDR1 reads DFQATT; CDR2 reads SNEGSKA (reference sequence). The CDR3 nucleotides read TGCAGTGCCCGAGAGTCGGGAAACGCAGTCTCTGGAAACACCATATATTTT. Translation gives CSARESGNAVSGNTIYF.

This clonotype was picked up many times. The chain links TRBV12-3 or TRBV12-4 to TRBJ2-1, with 7 positions matching TRBD2. This CDR3 region has 16 residues. V lost 5 bases to trimming and J lost 9 bases; unmatched junction nucleotides: 16. CDR3 nucleotide sequence: TGTGCCAGCAGTCCCTCGGGGCTAGCGGAGGGCCGTGAGCAGTTCTTC. Translation gives CASSPSGLAEGREQFF.

This clonotype was seen repeatedly, ten times or more. V and J are TRBV20-1 and TRBJ2-7; 9 positions match TRBD2. The V gene end was trimmed by 5 bases and the J gene end by 5 bases; junction bases not matched to a gene: 13. The CDR3 is made up of 15 amino acids. Per the germline V gene, CDR1 is DFQATT and CDR2 is SNEGSKA (reference sequence). The CDR3 protein is CSAPGTSGGRDEQYF. CDR3 bases: TGCAGTGCTCCCGGGACTAGTGGCGGGAGGGACGAGCAGTACTTC.

There are many counts of this clonotype. The junction differs from germline at one of its ends, possibly a read error. The CDR3 region is CSAGEGPGETQYF. The CDR3 DNA follows: TGCAGTGCTGGAGAAGGACCCGGGGAGACCCAGTACTTC. This chain connects TRBV20-1 to TRBJ2-5; D unclear. The CDR3 contains 13 residues. In germline, CDR1 is DFQATT, CDR2 SNEGSKA (reference sequence).

This chain links TRBV4-1 with TRBJ2-1, with 13 bases aligning to TRBD2. The trim removed 6 bases at V and 6 bases at J, leaving 11 bases unmatched. The germline V gene has CDR1 MGHRA and CDR2 YSYEKL. The length of the CDR3 is 17 residues. The CDR3 here is CASRRTSGSGESNEQFF. The CDR3 DNA reads TGCGCCAGCAGGAGGACTAGCGGGAGCGGGGAAAGCAATGAGCAGTTCTTC.

This clonotype was seen ten or more times. The V and J genes are TRBV7-8 and TRBJ1-5; no reliable D call. CDR1 and CDR2 from the germline V gene are SGHVS and FQNEAQ. The CDR3 loop spans 15 amino acids. The V end lost 5 bases, the J end lost 7 bases, and 18 bases lay between the germline ends. The CDR3 region has the DNA TGTGCCAGCAGCCCTGGGCGGCGGTTTTTCCAGCCCCAGCATTTT. Translation gives CASSPGRRFFQPQHF.

In regard to this clonotype: With a far larger clone one base away, a read error is the likely cause. The chain uses TRBV6-4 and TRBJ2-1; TRBD1 matches 9 bases. Germline lookup yields CDR1 MRHNA and CDR2 SNTAGT. This CDR3 has 14 amino acids. The CDR3: CASRGDRDGDEQLF. The CDR3 nucleotides read TGTGCCAGCAGAGGGGACAGGGATGGAGATGAGCAGCTCTTC.

This clonotype was seen repeatedly, ten times or more. The genes are TRBV12-3 or TRBV12-4 and TRBJ1-1; tentative D call: TRBD1 (6 bases). CDR3 length equals 16 residues. Trimming took off 5 bases at V and 5 bases at J, with 21 bases between the two ends. As DNA, the CDR3 is TGTGCCAGCAGTCGATTTTCGTTAGGGGGGAAGACTGAAGCTTTCTTT. Protein: CASSRFSLGGKTEAFF.

This clonotype was found many times. The rearrangement uses TRBV25-1 and TRBJ2-5; D not resolved. The CDR3 runs 12 residues. The germline CDR1 and CDR2 sequences are MGHDK and SYGVNS. V was clipped by 4 bases and J by 5 bases, with 8 bases between them. The CDR3 protein is CASSGFGETQYF. The DNA for the CDR3 is TGTGCCAGCAGTGGTTTTGGGGAGACCCAGTACTTC.

This clonotype was detected ten times or more. The chain recombines TRBV18 with TRBJ2-7; the match to TRBD1 covers 7 bases. In germline, CDR1 is KGHSH, CDR2 LQKENI. The CDR3 is made up of 16 amino acids. The trim removed 2 bases at V and 2 bases at J, leaving 9 bases unmatched. The CDR3 coding sequence is TGTGCCAGCTCACCATCGGTCTCCGGGACAGCCTACGAGCAGTACTTC. Protein: CASSPSVSGTAYEQYF.

This clonotype was seen ten or more times. The chain uses TRBV7-8 and TRBJ2-7; D is possibly TRBD1 (5 bases). The V and J ends lost 3 bases and 3 bases respectively, with 15 bases between them. Germline V gives CDR1 SGHVS, CDR2 FQNEAQ. CDR3 length: 15 residues. The CDR3 DNA follows: TGTGCCAGCAGCTTGGCGACAGAAATTCACTACGAGCAGTACTTC. Encoded protein: CASSLATEIHYEQYF.

This clonotype was seen at least ten times. At one boundary the junction diverges from the germline segment, which might be a read error. J is TRBJ1-1 and V is TRBV20-1; D is unclear. From germline, CDR1 is DFQATT and CDR2 SNEGSKA (reference sequence). The CDR3 contains 14 residues. CDR3 region: CSAEENPGGTKAFF. The CDR3 DNA sequence: TGCAGTGCGGAAGAAAACCCGGGCGGCACTAAAGCTTTCTTT.

About this clonotype: A much larger clone differs from this one at a single base, so this may be a read error. The rearrangement joins TRBV28 to TRBJ1-2; a weak D match, TRBD1 (5 bases). This CDR3 spans 13 amino acids. CDR1 is MDHEN, CDR2 SYDVKM, per germline. V gave up 7 bases and J gave up 6 bases, with 15 bases separating them. CDR3 sequence (DNA): TGTGCCAGCAAGGGACGGGGTACGGATGGCTACACCTTC. It translates to CASKGRGTDGYTF.

The chain couples TRBV2 to TRBJ2-3; 10 positions match TRBD2. Losses at the gene ends were 1 base for V and 0 bases for J; bases not matched to a gene: 1. CDR3 size: 16 residues. Germline V lookup: CDR1 SNHLY, CDR2 FYNNEI. The CDR3 DNA sequence: TGTGCCAGCAGTGAAGGGACTAGCGGAAGCACAGATACGCAGTATTTT. Translating gives CASSEGTSGSTDTQYF.

The sample holds many counts of this clonotype. The chain links TRBV5-6 to TRBJ1-3; D unclear. CDR3 size: 14 residues. The germline CDR1 and CDR2 sequences are SGHDT and YYEEEE. Trimming left V 0 bases short and J 4 bases short, with 8 bases between. CDR3 protein: CASSLGGLGNTIYF. As DNA, the CDR3 is TGTGCCAGCAGCTTGGGCGGGCTCGGAAACACCATATATTTT.

As to this clonotype: Since a much larger clone is just one base distant, this may be a read error. V and J are TRBV3-2 and TRBJ2-3; TRBD2, the table's D call, was not compared with the DNA. TRBV3-2 is shown as a pseudogene. The CDR3 runs to 19 residues. In DNA, the CDR3 is TGTGCCAGCAGCAATACGGGACTCGGGGGCCGGCATAGCACAGATACGCAGTATTTT. Its translation is CASSNTGLGGRHSTDTQYF.

The chain recombines TRBV5-1 with TRBJ2-3; 11 bases are shared with TRBD2. This CDR3 contains 16 residues. Per the germline V gene, CDR1 is SGHRS and CDR2 is YFSETQ. V was pared by 3 bases and J by 1 base, with 4 bases of the junction left unmatched. The CDR3 region is CASSSLTSGGTDTQYF. The CDR3 nucleotides are TGCGCCAGCAGCTCCTTGACTAGCGGGGGCACAGATACGCAGTATTTT.

For the CDR3, the DNA is TGCAGTGCTAGCGAGGGGACAGGGGGCTCCTACAATGAGCAGTTCTTC. As protein: CSASEGTGGSYNEQFF. V gene TRBV20-1 combines with J gene TRBJ2-1; 11 positions agree with TRBD1. CDR3 length: 16 amino acids. Losses at the gene ends were 3 bases for V and 0 bases for J; bases not matched to a gene: 4. CDR1 is DFQATT, CDR2 SNEGSKA, per germline (reference sequence).

The sample holds many counts of this clonotype. The CDR3 DNA reads TGTGCCAGCTCACAAGGTTCTCGGGAGACCCAGTACTTC. Translated: CASSQGSRETQYF. This chain links TRBV18 with TRBJ2-5; the D is unclear. Germline assignment: CDR1 KGHSH and CDR2 LQKENI. The CDR3 spans 13 residues. V was clipped by 4 bases and J by 5 bases, with 11 bases between them.

This clonotype came up many times. The chain uses TRBV2 and TRBJ2-2; possible D gene TRBD1, 7 bases. CDR3 length: 14 amino acids. V lost 7 bases and J lost 5, with 14 bases in between. Germline CDR1 and CDR2: SNHLY and FYNNEI. The CDR3 DNA sequence: TGTGCCAGCAAGGAGGGGGCCGGGACCGGGGAGCTGTTTTTT. Its protein is CASKEGAGTGELFF.

This clonotype was observed many times. V gene TRBV2 combines with J gene TRBJ2-7, with 8 bases lining up with TRBD1. In germline, CDR1 is SNHLY, CDR2 FYNNEI. This CDR3 is 13 amino acids long. Germline trimming cut 9 bases from V and 4 bases from J; bases unmatched to any gene: 8. CDR3: CASSGQGKYEQYF. CDR3 nucleotide sequence: TGTGCCAGTTCTGGACAGGGAAAATACGAGCAGTACTTC.

This clonotype was observed a few times. The chain employs TRBV7-2 and TRBJ2-7, with a possible D match to TRBD2 (6 bases). The CDR3 extends over 13 amino acids. CDR1 and CDR2 from the germline V gene are SGHTA and FQGNSA. Trimming took 5 bases from V and 3 from J, leaving 11 bases between them. The CDR3 region has the DNA TGTGCCAGCAGCAAGGGACTCGTCTACGAGCAGTACTTC. Translating gives CASSKGLVYEQYF.

This sequence joins TRBV10-2 and TRBJ2-1, with TRBD2 matching over 9 bases. Germline V gene data show CDR1 as WSHSY and CDR2 as SAAADI. The junction had 16 bases not matched to a gene; V was cut back by 7 bases and J by 15 bases. The CDR3 has 14 residues. CDR3 in DNA: TGCGCCAGCACCAATGCGGGAGGGCCCGGTGTTGGGTTCTTC. As protein: CASTNAGGPGVGFF.

This clonotype was counted at least ten times. J is TRBJ2-3 and V is TRBV11-2; D is perhaps TRBD2 (5 bases). The CDR3 has 13 amino acids. V dropped 5 bases and J dropped 2 bases, with 8 bases sitting between them. The V gene's germline CDR1 is SGHAT and CDR2 FQNNGV. For the CDR3, the DNA is TGTGCCAGCAGCCACGACTACACAGATACGCAGTATTTT. Protein product: CASSHDYTDTQYF.

This clonotype was counted many times. This chain connects TRBV7-9 to TRBJ2-1; 12 positions match TRBD2. J gave up 8 bases and V 1 base, and 3 bases lay outside the gene matches. The CDR3 sequence is 15 residues long. Germline assignment: CDR1 SEHNR and CDR2 FQNEAQ (reference sequence). CDR3 bases: TGTGCCAGCAGCTTAGGACTAGCGGGGGTCTATGAGCAGTTCTTC. Translated, it gives CASSLGLAGVYEQFF.

At least ten counts were recorded for this clonotype. CDR3 protein: CASSRRLANTGELFF. The CDR3 coding sequence is TGTGCCAGTAGTCGAAGACTAGCGAACACCGGGGAGCTGTTTTTT. The chain couples TRBV19 to TRBJ2-2; D perhaps matches TRBD2 (6 bases). In germline, CDR1 is LNHDA, CDR2 SQIVND (reference sequence). With 5 bases removed from V and 0 bases from J, the gap between germline ends came to 10 bases. The CDR3 totals 15 residues.